This TCR beta chain originates from a study of spatial heterogeneity in lung cancer. Whole-study results and caveats: Blood contained ubiquitous expanded tumor TCRs more at resection than at follow-up.

This clonotype has just a few counts. Its antigen is unknown. This sequence may be a read error, since a much larger clone differs from it by one base. Time point noted: sample taken at primary tumor resection. TCRs were sequenced from unsorted whole RNA of tumor, nontumor lung or PBMC. TCRdb re-called the 5' RACE reads through MiXCR, storing one row per CDR3 protein. The sample records more than 45,000 distinct CDR3 sequences, roughly 5.7% being singletons. The CDR3 length is 13 residues. The germline gives CDR1 DFQATT, CDR2 SNEGSKA (reference sequence). The sequences come from PBMCs, collected at surgery. The rearrangement links TRBV20-1 to TRBJ2-2, with a possible D match to TRBD1 (6 bases). The origin of this receptor is a male donor with early-stage non-small cell lung cancer. The CDR3 spells CSASPGDTWELFF. CDR3 coding DNA: TGCAGTGCTAGCCCAGGGGACACCTGGGAGCTGTTTTTT.